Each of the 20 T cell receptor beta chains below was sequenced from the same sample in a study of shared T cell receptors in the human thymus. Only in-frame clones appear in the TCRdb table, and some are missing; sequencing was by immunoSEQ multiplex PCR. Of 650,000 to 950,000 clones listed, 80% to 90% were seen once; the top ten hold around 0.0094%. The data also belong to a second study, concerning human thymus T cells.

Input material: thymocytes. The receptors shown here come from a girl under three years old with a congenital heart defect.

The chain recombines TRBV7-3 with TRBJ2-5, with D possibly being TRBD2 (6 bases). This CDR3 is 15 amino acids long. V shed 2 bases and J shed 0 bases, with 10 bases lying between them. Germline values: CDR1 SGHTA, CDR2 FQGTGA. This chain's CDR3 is CASSLGGVHQETQYF. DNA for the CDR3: TGTGCCAGCAGCTTAGGAGGGGTCCACCAAGAGACCCAGTACTTC.

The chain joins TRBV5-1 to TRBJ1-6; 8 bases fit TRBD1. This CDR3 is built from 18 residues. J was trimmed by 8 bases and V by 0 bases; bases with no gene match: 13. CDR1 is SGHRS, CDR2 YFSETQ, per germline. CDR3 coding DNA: TGCGCCAGCAGCTTGGGCAGGGGGCTTCGGGAAAACCATTCACCCCTCCACTTT. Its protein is CASSLGRGLRENHSPLHF.

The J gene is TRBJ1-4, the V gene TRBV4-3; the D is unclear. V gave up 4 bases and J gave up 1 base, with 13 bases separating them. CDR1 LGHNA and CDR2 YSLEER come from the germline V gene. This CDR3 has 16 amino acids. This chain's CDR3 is CASSPRKGETNEKLFF. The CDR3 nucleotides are TGCGCCAGCAGCCCCCGGAAAGGAGAAACTAATGAAAAACTGTTTTTT.

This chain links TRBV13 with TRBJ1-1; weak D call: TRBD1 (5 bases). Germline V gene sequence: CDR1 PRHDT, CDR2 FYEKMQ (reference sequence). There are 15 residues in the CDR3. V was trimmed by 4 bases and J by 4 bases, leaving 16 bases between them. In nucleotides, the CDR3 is TGTGCCAGCAGCTCCCCCCGGAAAGGGGCCACTGAAGCTTTCTTT. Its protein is CASSSPRKGATEAFF. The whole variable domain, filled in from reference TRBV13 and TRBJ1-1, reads AAGVIQSPRHLIKEKRETATLKCYPIPRHDTVYWYQQGPGQDPQFLISFYEKMQSDKGSIPDRFSAQQFSDYHSELNMSSLELGDSALYFCASSSPRKGATEAFFGQGTRLTVV.

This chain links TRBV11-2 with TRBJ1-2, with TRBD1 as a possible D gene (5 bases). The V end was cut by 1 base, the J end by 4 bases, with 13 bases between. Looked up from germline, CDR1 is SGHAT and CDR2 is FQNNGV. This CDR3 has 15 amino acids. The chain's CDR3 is CASSLGSQGGYGYTF. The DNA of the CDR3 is TGTGCCAGCAGCTTAGGGTCCCAGGGAGGCTATGGCTACACCTTC.

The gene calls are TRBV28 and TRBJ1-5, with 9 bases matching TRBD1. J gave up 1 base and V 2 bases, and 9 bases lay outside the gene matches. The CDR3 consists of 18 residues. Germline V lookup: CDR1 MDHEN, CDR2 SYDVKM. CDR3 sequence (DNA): TGTGCCAGCAGTTTAGGGGGGACAGGGCGAAGAAGCAATCAGCCCCAGCATTTT. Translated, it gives CASSLGGTGRRSNQPQHF.

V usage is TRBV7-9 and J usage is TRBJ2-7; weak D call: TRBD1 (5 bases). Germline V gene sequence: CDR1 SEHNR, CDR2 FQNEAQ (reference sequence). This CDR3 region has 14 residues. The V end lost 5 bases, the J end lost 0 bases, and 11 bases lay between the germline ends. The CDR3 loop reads CASSPDTLSYEQYF. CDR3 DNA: TGTGCCAGCAGCCCGGACACCCTCTCCTACGAGCAGTACTTC.

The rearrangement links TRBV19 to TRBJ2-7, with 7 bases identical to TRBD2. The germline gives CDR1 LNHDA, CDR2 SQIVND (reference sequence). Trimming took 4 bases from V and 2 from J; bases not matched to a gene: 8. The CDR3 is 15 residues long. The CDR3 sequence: CASSRGRGPTYEQYF. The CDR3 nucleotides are TGTGCCAGTAGTAGGGGGAGGGGCCCAACCTACGAGCAGTACTTC. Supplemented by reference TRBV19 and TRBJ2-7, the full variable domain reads DGGITQSPKYLFRKEGQNVTLSCEQNLNHDAMYWYRQDPGQGLRLIYYSQIVNDFQKGDIAEGYSVSREKKESFPLTVTSAQKNPTAFYLCASSRGRGPTYEQYFGPGTRLTVT.

CDR3 region: CATSRTRPDRNIEAFF. CDR3 coding DNA: TGTGCCACCAGCAGGACAAGACCGGACAGAAATATTGAAGCTTTCTTT. The chain is built from TRBV15 and TRBJ1-1; a possible D gene is TRBD1 (6 bases). Germline V lookup: CDR1 LNHNV, CDR2 YYDKDF (reference sequence). This CDR3 is built from 16 residues. V lost 3 bases to trimming and J lost 7 bases, with 21 bases between them.

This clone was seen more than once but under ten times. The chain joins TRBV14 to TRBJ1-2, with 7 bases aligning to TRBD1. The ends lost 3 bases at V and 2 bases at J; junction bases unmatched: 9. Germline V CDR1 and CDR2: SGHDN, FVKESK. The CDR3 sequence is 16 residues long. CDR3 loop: CASSQQEVQGNYGYTF. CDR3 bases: TGTGCCAGCAGCCAGCAAGAAGTACAGGGGAACTATGGCTACACCTTC.

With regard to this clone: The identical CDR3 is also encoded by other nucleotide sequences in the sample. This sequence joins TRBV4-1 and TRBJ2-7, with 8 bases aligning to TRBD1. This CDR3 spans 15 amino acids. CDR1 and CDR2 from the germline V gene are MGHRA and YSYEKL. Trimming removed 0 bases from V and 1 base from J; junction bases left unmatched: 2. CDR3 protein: CASSQDYRGSYEQYF. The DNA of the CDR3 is TGCGCCAGCAGCCAAGACTACAGGGGGTCCTACGAGCAGTACTTC.

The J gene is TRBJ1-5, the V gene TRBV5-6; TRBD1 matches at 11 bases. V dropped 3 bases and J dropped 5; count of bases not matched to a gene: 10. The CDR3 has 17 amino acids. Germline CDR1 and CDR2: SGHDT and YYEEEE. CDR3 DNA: TGTGCCAGCAGCTCTAAACCGGGACAGGGGGGTCATCAGCCCCAGCATTTT. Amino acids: CASSSKPGQGGHQPQHF.

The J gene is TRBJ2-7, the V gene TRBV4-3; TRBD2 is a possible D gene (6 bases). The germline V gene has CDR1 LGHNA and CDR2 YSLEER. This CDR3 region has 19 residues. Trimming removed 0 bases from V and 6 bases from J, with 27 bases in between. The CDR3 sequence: CASSQDHVRDRDSLGEQYF. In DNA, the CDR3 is TGCGCCAGCAGCCAAGATCATGTCCGCGACCGGGACTCTCTCGGCGAGCAGTACTTC.

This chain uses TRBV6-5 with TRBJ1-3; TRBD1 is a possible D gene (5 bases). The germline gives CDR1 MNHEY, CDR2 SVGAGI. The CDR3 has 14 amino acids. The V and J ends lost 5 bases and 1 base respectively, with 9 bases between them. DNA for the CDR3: TGTGCCAGCAGTAAGACAGAATCTGGAAACACCATATATTTT. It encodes CASSKTESGNTIYF.

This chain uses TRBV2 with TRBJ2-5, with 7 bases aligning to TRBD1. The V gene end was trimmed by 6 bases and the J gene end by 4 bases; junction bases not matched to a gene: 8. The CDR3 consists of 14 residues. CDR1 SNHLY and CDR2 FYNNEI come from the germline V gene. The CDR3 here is CASSAGTVIETQYF. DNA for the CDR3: TGTGCCAGCAGCGCCGGGACAGTTATAGAGACCCAGTACTTC.

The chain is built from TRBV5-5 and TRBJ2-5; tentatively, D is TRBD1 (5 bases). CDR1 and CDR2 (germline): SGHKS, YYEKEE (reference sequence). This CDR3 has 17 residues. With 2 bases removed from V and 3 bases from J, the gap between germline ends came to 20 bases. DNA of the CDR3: TGTGCCAGCAGCTTTATCTCTAGGGGTCCATCCAAAGAGACCCAGTACTTC. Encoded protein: CASSFISRGPSKETQYF.

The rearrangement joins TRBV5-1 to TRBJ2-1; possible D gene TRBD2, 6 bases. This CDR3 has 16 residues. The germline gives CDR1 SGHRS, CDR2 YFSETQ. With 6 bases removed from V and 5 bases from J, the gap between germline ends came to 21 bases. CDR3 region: CASTPRAEGPHNEQFF. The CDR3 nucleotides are TGCGCCAGCACCCCGCGTGCGGAGGGGCCACACAATGAGCAGTTCTTC.

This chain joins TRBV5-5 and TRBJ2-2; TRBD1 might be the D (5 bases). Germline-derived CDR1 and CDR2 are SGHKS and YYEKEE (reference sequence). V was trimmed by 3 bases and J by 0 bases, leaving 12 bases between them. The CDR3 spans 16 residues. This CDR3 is CASSSNRHPNTGELFF. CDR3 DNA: TGTGCCAGCAGCTCTAACAGGCATCCGAACACCGGGGAGCTGTTTTTT.

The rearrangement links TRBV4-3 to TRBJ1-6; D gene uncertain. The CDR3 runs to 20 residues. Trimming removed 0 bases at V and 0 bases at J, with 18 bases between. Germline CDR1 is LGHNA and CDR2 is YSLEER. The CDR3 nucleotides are TGCGCCAGCAGCCAAGAGGGCAGGAAAGCGGGTGGCTCCTATAATTCACCCCTCCACTTT. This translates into CASSQEGRKAGGSYNSPLHF.

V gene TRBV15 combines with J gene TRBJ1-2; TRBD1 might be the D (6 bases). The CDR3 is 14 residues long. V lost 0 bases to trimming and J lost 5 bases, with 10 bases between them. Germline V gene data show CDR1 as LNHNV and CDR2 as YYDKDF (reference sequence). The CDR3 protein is CATSREGRGYGYTF. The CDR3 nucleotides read TGTGCCACCAGCAGAGAGGGGAGGGGGTATGGCTACACCTTC.